Listed below are T cell receptor beta chains from one sample, sequenced in a study of blood T cell repertoires in COVID-19. Here immunoSEQ multiplex PCR was the method, and the copy in TCRdb shows in-frame clones only, minus some. The repertoire holds 150,000 to 200,000 clones, with around nine tenths as singletons. Sequencing used peripheral blood. All receptors come from a man aged 60 to 75 with active or convalescent COVID-19. The CDR3 runs from the conserved cysteine through the conserved F or W. A D gene is named only where the DNA matches it firmly. Clone size is stated in some rows and not others, as once, few, many or a class when expanded.

clone_size j_call d_call cdr3_length v_call cdr3_nt cdr3_aa
once TRBJ2-3 TRBD1 15 TRBV11-3 TGTGCCAGCAGCCTTGACAGGGCACGGGCAGATACGCAGTATTTT CASSLDRARADTQYF
- TRBJ1-6 - 14 TRBV10-1 TGCGCCAGCAGTGGGGGCAGGGGCAATTCACCCCTCCACTTT CASSGGRGNSPLHF
once TRBJ2-5 TRBD2 16 TRBV5-1 TGCGCCAGCGGCCTGGAGCGGGGGGGCCTAGGAGAGACCCAGTACTTC CASGLERGGLGETQYF
- TRBJ2-1 - 14 TRBV4-2 TGTGCCAGCAGCCAACGTCTCGCGGGAATCGGGCAGTTCTTC CASSQRLAGIGQFF
once TRBJ2-7 - 14 TRBV6-5 TGTGCCAGCAAACAGACAGTTACAACTTACGAGCAGTACTTC CASKQTVTTYEQYF
- TRBJ2-3 TRBD2 16 TRBV6-6 TGTGCCAGCAGTTACTCGGGAGGGGCCGGGACAGATACGCAGTATTTT CASSYSGGAGTDTQYF
- TRBJ1-2 - 13 TRBV2 TGTGCCAGCAGTGAAGCTCGGGGAAATGGCTACACCTTC CASSEARGNGYTF
- TRBJ2-7 - 15 TRBV5-1 TGCGCCAGCAGCTTGTCCGGGGTGAGCTCCTACGAGCAGTACTTC CASSLSGVSSYEQYF
once TRBJ1-2 - 14 TRBV10-2 TGCGCCAGCAGTGATAGAGGGCCGGGCTATGGCTACACCTTC CASSDRGPGYGYTF
- TRBJ2-1 TRBD2 15 TRBV5-1 TGCGCCAGCAGCTTTACTAGCGGGACCTACAATGAGCAGTTCTTC CASSFTSGTYNEQFF
- TRBJ1-6 TRBD1 16 TRBV6-5 TGTGCCAGCAGTTACTCTTGGACAGGGGGCGTTTCACCCCTCCACTTT CASSYSWTGGVSPLHF
- TRBJ2-2 - 15 TRBV5-5 TGTGCCAGCAGCTTGGACAGAGCTTGGACCGGGGAGCTGTTTTTT CASSLDRAWTGELFF
- TRBJ1-2 - 13 TRBV4-1 TGCGCCAGCAGCCAAGACAGGGGTGATGGCTACACCTTC CASSQDRGDGYTF
- TRBJ1-2 TRBD1 14 TRBV6-5 TGTGCCAGCACCGACGGACAGGGGGTGCGGGGCTACACCTTC CASTDGQGVRGYTF
- TRBJ1-2 - 13 TRBV30 TGTGCCTGGAGTTTTTCAGGGATTTATGGCTACACCTTC CAWSFSGIYGYTF
- TRBJ1-5 - 15 TRBV10-3 TGTGCCATCAGTGAAGGTTCAGGGGGCAATCAGCCCCAGCATTTT CAISEGSGGNQPQHF
- TRBJ2-2 - 16 TRBV14 TGTGCCAGCAGCCCCCGGACAGCCACGAACACCGGGGAGCTGTTTTTT CASSPRTATNTGELFF
- TRBJ2-2 TRBD1 15 TRBV18 TGTGCCAGCTCACCAACGACAGGGGTATCCGGGGAGCTGTTTTTT CASSPTTGVSGELFF
- TRBJ1-2 TRBD1 14 TRBV18 TGTGCCAGCTCACCACTCGGGACAGACTATGGCTACACCTTC CASSPLGTDYGYTF
- TRBJ2-2 - 14 TRBV5-1 TGCGCCAGCAGCTTAGACACCTACACCGGGGAGCTGTTTTTT CASSLDTYTGELFF
- TRBJ1-5 - 15 TRBV6-5 TGTGCCAGCAGTCCCCAGTGGTCTAGCAATCAGCCCCAGCATTTT CASSPQWSSNQPQHF
few TRBJ1-5 - 13 TRBV5-5 TGTGCCAGCAGCTCGGGGTTCAATCAGCCCCAGCATTTT CASSSGFNQPQHF
- TRBJ1-1 TRBD1 11 TRBV20-1 TGCAGTGCTACAGGGGGCACTGAAGCTTTCTTT CSATGGTEAFF
few TRBJ2-5 - 15 TRBV12-5 TGTGCTAGTGGTTTGGTACTAACAGGGCAAGAGACCCAGTACTTC CASGLVLTGQETQYF
- TRBJ1-1 TRBD1 15 TRBV11-1 TGTGCCAGCAGCTCCGAGGGGGCAGGAAACACTGAAGCTTTCTTT CASSSEGAGNTEAFF
- TRBJ1-1 - 12 TRBV6-5 TGTGCCAGCAGCCGCGGCCCCACTGAAGCTTTCTTT CASSRGPTEAFF
few TRBJ1-5 TRBD1 17 TRBV15 TGTGCCACCAGCGGACGCGGACAGGTTGATGGCAATCAGCCCCAGCATTTT CATSGRGQVDGNQPQHF
- TRBJ2-7 - 12 TRBV5-6 TGTGCCAGCAGCTTATACGGACAGGAGCAGTACTTC CASSLYGQEQYF
- TRBJ2-3 TRBD1 13 TRBV29-1 TGCAGCGTTGACGGACAGGGAACAGATACGCAGTATTTT CSVDGQGTDTQYF
- TRBJ1-6 TRBD1 14 TRBV9 TGTGCCAGCAGCGTAGGGCAGGGGGGTTCACCCCTCCACTTT CASSVGQGGSPLHF
- TRBJ2-1 TRBD2 16 TRBV18 TGTGCCAGCTCACCGGTCCTAGCGGGGGGCAACAATGAGCAGTTCTTC CASSPVLAGGNNEQFF
- TRBJ1-5 TRBD1 18 TRBV23-1 TGCGCCAGCAGTCAATTGGACAGGGAGGAAAGAGGCAATCAGCCCCAGCATTTT CASSQLDREERGNQPQHF
- TRBJ1-1 - 15 TRBV4-1 TGCGCCAGCAGCCACCCGAAGGACAGAATACCTGAAGCTTTCTTT CASSHPKDRIPEAFF
- TRBJ2-7 TRBD2 14 TRBV5-1 TGCGCCAGCAGCTCCGGGGGGGCCGGTTACGAGCAGTACTTC CASSSGGAGYEQYF
- TRBJ1-2 TRBD1 16 TRBV11-2 TGTGCCAGCAGCTTAGACAGGACAGGGGCTAACTATGGCTACACCTTC CASSLDRTGANYGYTF
- TRBJ1-5 - 13 TRBV30 TGTGCCTGGAGTTTGGAGGGCAATCAGCCCCAGCATTTT CAWSLEGNQPQHF
- TRBJ1-5 - 12 TRBV24-1 TGTGCCACCAGTGCCCTCAATCAGCCCCAGCATTTT CATSALNQPQHF
- TRBJ2-2 TRBD2 17 TRBV4-1 TGCGCCAGCAGCCATATAGCGGGGATGGGATGGACCGGGGAGCTGTTTTTT CASSHIAGMGWTGELFF
- TRBJ2-2 - 14 TRBV28 TGTGCCAGCACCGCAGGGGGGTGGACCGGGGAGCTGTTTTTT CASTAGGWTGELFF
- TRBJ2-7 - 15 TRBV7-8 TGTGCCAGCAGCTTATGGTCGTCAGGGGACGACGAGCAGTACTTC CASSLWSSGDDEQYF
few TRBJ2-3 - 14 TRBV9 TGTGCCAGCAGCGTAGTCTCACGGGGTGATACGCAGTATTTT CASSVVSRGDTQYF
- TRBJ2-3 TRBD2 17 TRBV5-1 TGCGCCAGCAGCTTGGGCGCTAGCGGGGGGGGCACAGATACGCAGTATTTT CASSLGASGGGTDTQYF
- TRBJ2-7 - 13 TRBV6-5 TGTGCCAGCAGTTTACAGGGAGGGATCGAGCAGTACTTC CASSLQGGIEQYF
- TRBJ1-1 - 14 TRBV7-6 TGTGCCAGCAGCTTAGCCAGGGTATCGACTGAAGCTTTCTTT CASSLARVSTEAFF
once TRBJ1-3 - 14 TRBV6-5 TGTGCCAGCAGTTCACAGTACTCTGGAAACACCATATATTTT CASSSQYSGNTIYF
- TRBJ2-7 - 15 TRBV9 TGTGCCAGCAGCCCCGCGGGGGCGCAAGGGAACGAGCAGTACTTC CASSPAGAQGNEQYF
- TRBJ1-2 - 11 TRBV29-1 TGCAGCGTTTCGGACAGCTATGGCTACACCTTC CSVSDSYGYTF
once TRBJ2-2 TRBD1 17 TRBV5-5 TGTGCCAGCAGCTTGGCCCCCGGGGACAGGGGACCCGGGGAGCTGTTTTTT CASSLAPGDRGPGELFF
- TRBJ2-7 TRBD1 15 TRBV10-3 TGTGCCATCAGGGCGGACAGGGGGACTCCCTACGAGCAGTACTTC CAIRADRGTPYEQYF
- TRBJ1-1 TRBD1 16 TRBV4-1 TGCGCCAGCAGCCAAGGGCCAGGGGGCTATAACACTGAAGCTTTCTTT CASSQGPGGYNTEAFF
- TRBJ1-5 - 15 TRBV11-3 TGTGCCAGCAGCTTAGACAGGTATAGCAATCAGCCCCAGCATTTT CASSLDRYSNQPQHF
- TRBJ2-2 TRBD2 17 TRBV14 TGTGCCAGCAGCCAAGGGGGTCTAGCGGGAGCTATCGGGGAGCTGTTTTTT CASSQGGLAGAIGELFF